This T cell receptor (beta chain) was sequenced in a study of blood T cell repertoires in COVID-19. As for the study in general: Donors in the United States, Italy and Spain gave samples during acute or convalescent COVID-19. T cells, B-cell-depleted T cells, or PBMCs supplied cDNA or gDNA.

Germline V CDR1 and CDR2: KGHSH, LQKENI. The CDR3 sequence is 14 residues long. V dropped 3 bases and J dropped 4; count of bases not matched to a gene: 4. Per the authors' pipeline: How many nucleated cells were present was estimated from reference gene primer amplification. Some clones are missing from TCRdb's copy, which holds only in-frame ones; the method was immunoSEQ multiplex PCR. D and trimming come from the DNA, and the V and J calls and clone size come from that table. The sample lists approximately 190,000 clones; about 88% were seen once. This clone was detected a few times. This TCR was sampled from a man in his forties or fifties with active or convalescent COVID-19. The chain combines TRBV18 with TRBJ1-1, with 8 nucleotides matching TRBD1. The material sequenced was peripheral blood. The CDR3 DNA reads as TGTGCCAGCTCACCGTCAGGGGGCCTCACTGAAGCTTTCTTT. Amino acid sequence: CASSPSGGLTEAFF.